This paragraph covers one T cell receptor (beta chain) sequence. No antigen is known for it. This sample was included in a study of cytomegalovirus exposure and HLA in healthy donors. Overall study results and limits: Earlier analysis looked at TCR beta V segments, and most were productive about 90% or about 30% of the time. Later analysis found that TCR beta chains associated with HLA were more clonally expanded than other, equally common chains.

The PCR contained 60 Vbeta and 13 Jbeta primers. Assay used: immunoSEQ multiplex PCR; TCRdb lists only in-frame clones, some missing. This sample carries about 160,000 clones, roughly 84% of them seen once, and the ten largest clones take 1.5%. Germline V lookup: CDR1 SGHVS, CDR2 FQNEAQ. J was trimmed by 3 bases and V by 4 bases; bases with no gene match: 16. The CDR3 runs to 19 residues. The clonotype originates from a woman between 18 and 29 years old in good health and CMV-seronegative. Sequences were obtained from PBMCs. V and J are TRBV7-8 and TRBJ2-1; 9 bases fit TRBD2. CDR3 loop: CASSSLINIAGAIYNEQFF. For the CDR3, the DNA is TGTGCCAGCAGCTCCCTAATAAACATAGCGGGGGCGATCTACAATGAGCAGTTCTTC.